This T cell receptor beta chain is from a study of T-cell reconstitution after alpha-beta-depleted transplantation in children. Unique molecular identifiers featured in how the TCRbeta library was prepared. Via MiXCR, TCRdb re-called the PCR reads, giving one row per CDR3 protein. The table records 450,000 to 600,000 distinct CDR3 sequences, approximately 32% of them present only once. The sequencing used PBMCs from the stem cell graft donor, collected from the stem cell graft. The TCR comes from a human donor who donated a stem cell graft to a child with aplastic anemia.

CDR3 in DNA: TGTGCCAGCAGCCTCTGGACTAGCGGGACGACCGGGGAGCTGTTTTTT. Its translation is CASSLWTSGTTGELFF. This chain links TRBV7-9 with TRBJ2-2; 12 positions agree with TRBD2. CDR3 size: 16 residues. From germline, CDR1 is SEHNR and CDR2 FQNEAQ (reference sequence). J was trimmed by 5 bases and V by 5 bases; bases with no gene match: 6.